The rows below give T cell receptor beta chains drawn from one sample of a study of radiation and T cells in renal cell carcinoma. Produced via immunoSEQ multiplex PCR; TCRdb's table is partial and in-frame only. Among about 86,000 clones listed, approximately 80% were seen once. The sample was blood, taken from a patient whose treatment included radiotherapy and nephrectomy. These receptors were collected from a man aged 50 to 59 with renal cell carcinoma. Both conserved end residues are part of each CDR3. Fields, in order: J gene, V gene, CDR3 protein.

J: TRBJ1-5; V: TRBV19; CDR3: CASSIPLRGDQPQHF
J: TRBJ2-3; V: TRBV25-1; CDR3: CASSDPTRGSGTDTQYF
J: TRBJ2-6; V: TRBV5-1; CDR3: CASSLGVASGANVLTF
J: TRBJ2-1; V: TRBV19; CDR3: CASSAHSGVSYNEQFF
J: TRBJ1-1; V: TRBV5-1; CDR3: CASIHDRGTEAFF
J: TRBJ2-7; V: TRBV5-1; CDR3: CASSLLAGAGEQYF
J: TRBJ2-6; V: TRBV7-9; CDR3: CASSGANVLTF
J: TRBJ1-4; V: TRBV7-4; CDR3: CASSWAGQGNEKLFF
J: TRBJ2-3; V: TRBV5-4; CDR3: CASSFGSGYTDTQYF
J: TRBJ2-7; V: TRBV9; CDR3: CASSVAGTNSYEQYF
J: TRBJ1-1; V: TRBV2; CDR3: CASLIEGGNTEAFF
J: TRBJ2-3; V: TRBV29-1; CDR3: CSVLALSTDTQYF
J: TRBJ2-2; V: TRBV6-9; CDR3: CASSYTSGTSNTGELFF
J: TRBJ1-5; V: TRBV9; CDR3: CASSVGGEGNQPQHF
J: TRBJ2-3; V: TRBV5-4; CDR3: CASSGGPHSASTDTQYF
J: TRBJ2-3; V: TRBV11-2; CDR3: CASSFQRGGSDTQYF
J: TRBJ1-4; V: TRBV13; CDR3: CASSPTGGAKLFF
J: TRBJ2-6; V: TRBV6-5; CDR3: CASSQWSGANVLTF
J: TRBJ1-1; V: TRBV6-5; CDR3: CASSGTGPMAEAFF
J: TRBJ1-1; V: TRBV27; CDR3: CASTFQLMNTEAFF
J: TRBJ1-1; V: TRBV29-1; CDR3: CSVNLHNTEAFF
J: TRBJ2-1; V: TRBV10-1; CDR3: CASSESVGLAGDNEQFF
J: TRBJ1-5; V: TRBV2; CDR3: CASSEAPGNQPQHF
J: TRBJ2-3; V: TRBV19; CDR3: CASRHSDNSPRDTQYF
J: TRBJ2-1; V: TRBV18; CDR3: CASSPLADEQFF
J: TRBJ2-3; V: TRBV5-5; CDR3: CASSFSGTDTQYF
J: TRBJ1-5; V: TRBV29-1; CDR3: CSVVPQEGQPQHF
J: TRBJ2-7; V: TRBV10-3; CDR3: CAISQDTYEQYF
J: TRBJ2-1; V: TRBV7-3; CDR3: CASSTQRGDEQFF
J: TRBJ2-2; V: TRBV5-4; CDR3: CAGSRDGTSGATGELFF
J: TRBJ2-1; V: TRBV14; CDR3: CASSPTSDNEQFF
J: TRBJ1-1; V: TRBV19; CDR3: CASSSSHRGRTEAFF
J: TRBJ1-6; V: TRBV6-1; CDR3: CASTLQGHNSPLHF
J: TRBJ2-5; V: TRBV18; CDR3: CASSPRQQETQYF
J: TRBJ1-4; V: TRBV5-4; CDR3: CASSEPGQANEKLFF
J: TRBJ1-4; V: TRBV4-1; CDR3: CASSTRNRGFQEKLFF
J: TRBJ1-4; V: TRBV5-4; CDR3: CASSPNKGGTNEKLFF
J: TRBJ2-7; V: TRBV5-1; CDR3: CASSFSSGSREQYF
J: TRBJ2-7; V: TRBV5-1; CDR3: CASSLDRGYEQYF
J: TRBJ1-2; V: TRBV7-8; CDR3: CASSPGEGHFGYTF
J: TRBJ2-3; V: TRBV7-9; CDR3: CASSFGLAGTDTQYF
J: TRBJ1-2; V: TRBV7-3; CDR3: CASSRPGYGYTF
J: TRBJ2-5; V: TRBV7-3; CDR3: CASSPTSAQETQYF
J: TRBJ1-1; V: TRBV5-1; CDR3: CASSLDGRVPEAFF